This T cell receptor (beta chain) was observed in a study of identical twins. General study results and limits: Reduced insertions were recorded for abundant cord blood beta clonotypes, with no such pattern in memory repertoires. Interpretation of the results relied on cross-sectional statistical analysis and not on following the same donors. Out-of-frame alpha sequences that twins shared showed excess low generation probability.

About this clonotype: Its specificity is not known.

CDR1 is MDHEN and CDR2 is SYDVKM in the germline V gene. V was pared by 6 bases and J by 4 bases, with 6 bases of the junction left unmatched. CDR3 length: 14 amino acids. Carrying unique molecular identifiers, the cDNA also gained a universal primer site through template switching. TCRdb re-analysed the 5' RACE reads in MiXCR, keeping a single row per CDR3 protein. The table lists 700,000 or so distinct CDR3 sequences, less than 10% of them singletons. These data are also associated with another study on yellow fever vaccine responses in identical twins.

Sequencing used PBMCs. This clonotype originated in a young woman in good health. The chain uses TRBV28 and TRBJ1-3, with 7 bases aligning to TRBD1. CDR3 nucleotides: TGTGCCAGCAGCCAGGGGGGTTTCGGAAACACCATATATTTT. Translating it yields CASSQGGFGNTIYF.